Each of the 15 T cell receptor beta chains below was sequenced from the same sample in a study of T cells in Graves' hyperthyroidism and ophthalmopathy. TCR beta CDR3 sequences were amplified from RNA transcripts. The primer set for the first-round RT-PCR of the TCR CDR3 was HTBI. TCRdb fed the multiplex PCR reads into MiXCR, producing one record per CDR3 protein. The sample has about 640,000 distinct CDR3 sequences; 45% are singletons. The sample consisted of peripheral blood or thyroid tissue (not recorded which). The source is an adult man with Graves' disease, either hyperthyroidism or ophthalmopathy (not recorded which).

Concerning this clonotype: The junction departs from germline at one end; a sequencing error may be responsible. The V call is TRBV10-2, the J call TRBJ2-7; the D is unclear. The CDR3 is 13 amino acids. The V gene's germline CDR1 is WSHSY and CDR2 SAAADI. The CDR3 DNA is TGCGCCAGCAGTGTGGGCCAGACCTACGGGCAGTACTTC. This codes for CASSVGQTYGQYF.

Many counts were recorded for this clonotype. This rearrangement joins TRBV15 to TRBJ1-5; tentatively, D is TRBD1 (5 bases). Germline V gene sequence: CDR1 LNHNV, CDR2 YYDKDF (reference sequence). This CDR3 is 15 amino acids long. The V end lost 9 bases, the J end lost 3 bases, and 18 bases lay between the germline ends. The DNA of the CDR3 is TGTGCCACTTCGCTTAGCAGGGACTTCAATCAGCCCCAGCATTTT. It codes for CATSLSRDFNQPQHF.

This clonotype was recorded a few times. The gene calls are TRBV6-1 and TRBJ1-3, with 7 bases fitting TRBD1. Germline V gene sequence: CDR1 MNHNS, CDR2 SASEGT. This CDR3 spans 15 amino acids. With 7 bases clipped from V and 7 bases from J, the junction kept 13 bases outside the gene matches. The DNA for the CDR3 is TGTGCCAGCAAACCGATGGGGACAGAAGGGAACACCATATATTTT. Protein: CASKPMGTEGNTIYF.

This clonotype was observed once. The chain couples TRBV5-4 to TRBJ1-2; D remains unclear. This CDR3 is built from 14 residues. V was shortened by 0 bases and J by 2 bases, with 8 bases between the two germline ends. The germline gives CDR1 SGHNT, CDR2 YYREEE (reference sequence). CDR3 sequence reads: CASSLERRNYGYTF. The CDR3 DNA reads TGTGCCAGCAGCTTGGAAAGGCGGAACTATGGCTACACCTTC.

The V gene is TRBV5-3, the J gene TRBJ1-5, with D tentatively TRBD1 (5 bases). TRBV5-3 is annotated as an ORF whose role is uncertain. The CDR3 runs to 15 residues. The CDR3 nucleotides read TGTGCTAGAGATGGGGGGTCGGGAAGCAATCAGCCCCAGCATTTT. Its translation is CARDGGSGSNQPQHF.

As for this clonotype: This may stem from a read error, because a much larger clone lies one nucleotide away. The chain couples TRBV29-1 to TRBJ1-1; the D gene is possibly TRBD1 (5 bases). Germline assignment: CDR1 SQVTM and CDR2 ANQGSEA. The CDR3 has 12 amino acids. The V and J ends lost 3 bases and 3 bases respectively, with 8 bases between them. The CDR3 DNA reads as TGCAGCGTTGACGAGGGGCACACTGAAGCTTTCTTT. Protein product: CSVDEGHTEAFF.

The gene calls are TRBV10-2 and TRBJ1-1; D is unclear. The CDR3 runs to 11 residues. Germline CDR1 and CDR2: WSHSY and SAAADI. The V end lost 1 base, the J end lost 4 bases, and 1 base lay between the germline ends. The CDR3 protein is CASSEFTEAFF. CDR3 bases: TGCGCCAGCAGTGAGTTCACTGAAGCTTTCTTT.

V usage is TRBV7-2 and J usage is TRBJ1-2; D gene ambiguous. Deletions cut 1 base from V and 4 bases from J, with 13 bases between. Germline-derived CDR1 and CDR2 are SGHTA and FQGNSA. The CDR3 length is 15 residues. This CDR3 reads CASSLGAANPYGYTF. DNA of the CDR3: TGTGCCAGCAGCTTAGGGGCAGCCAACCCCTATGGCTACACCTTC.

The chain uses TRBV29-1 and TRBJ1-2; maybe TRBD1 (6 bases). V dropped 6 bases and J dropped 8 bases, with 19 bases sitting between them. The germline gives CDR1 SQVTM, CDR2 ANQGSEA. This CDR3 has 13 amino acids. The chain's CDR3 is CSVGTTGIGGYTF. The CDR3 nucleotides read TGCAGCGTCGGAACGACAGGAATTGGGGGCTACACCTTC.

The CDR3 region is CSVDVGPYEQYF. The CDR3 DNA reads as TGCAGCGTTGATGTGGGCCCCTACGAGCAGTACTTC. V gene TRBV29-1 combines with J gene TRBJ2-7; no firm D call. Germline V gene data show CDR1 as SQVTM and CDR2 as ANQGSEA. CDR3 length: 12 amino acids. With 3 bases removed from V and 2 bases from J, the gap between germline ends came to 8 bases.

This clonotype was counted once. A junction boundary mismatches the germline segment, possibly from a read error. J is TRBJ1-2 and V is TRBV5-1, with TRBD1 identical over 8 bases. The germline CDR1 and CDR2 sequences are SGHRS and YFSETQ. The CDR3 runs to 17 residues. The CDR3 reads CASSRDRGLTKGYGYTF. The CDR3 DNA is TGTGCCAGCAGCCGAGACAGGGGACTTACGAAGGGTTATGGCTACACCTTC.

The chain recombines TRBV7-2 with TRBJ1-4; maybe TRBD1 (5 bases). V shed 1 base and J shed 7 bases, with 19 bases lying between them. CDR1 is SGHTA, CDR2 FQGNSA, per germline. The CDR3 has 17 amino acids. The CDR3 here is CASSLVEGLTQSEKLFF. In DNA form, the CDR3 reads TGTGCCAGCAGCTTAGTTGAGGGACTGACTCAATCTGAAAAACTGTTTTTT. Supplemented by reference TRBV7-2 and TRBJ1-4, the full variable domain reads GAGVSQSPSNKVTEKGKDVELRCDPISGHTALYWYRQSLGQGLEFLIYFQGNSAPDKSGLPSDRFSAERTGGSVSTLTIQRTQQEDSAVYLCASSLVEGLTQSEKLFFGSGTQLSVL.

This clonotype was picked up many times. One junction end does not reproduce the germline sequence, and a read error may be involved. This chain uses TRBV5-4 with TRBJ1-2; 7 nucleotides match TRBD1. This CDR3 comprises 13 residues. The germline CDR1 and CDR2 sequences are SGHNT and YYREEE (reference sequence). The CDR3 DNA reads TGTGCCAGCACCTTGGGACAGAACTATGGCTACACCTTC. This translates into CASTLGQNYGYTF.

As to this clonotype: A much larger clone sits a single nucleotide away, making a read error possible. J is TRBJ1-2 and V is TRBV7-9; 7 nucleotides match TRBD1. The CDR3 covers 15 residues. CDR1 SEHNR and CDR2 FQNEAQ come from the germline V gene (reference sequence). This CDR3 reads CASSQAESRGFGYTF. The CDR3 DNA follows: TGCGCCAGCAGCCAAGCAGAGTCCAGGGGGTTTGGCTACACCTTC.

Turning to this clonotype: One junction end disagrees with the germline gene, perhaps due to a read error. The chain links TRBV24-1 to TRBJ1-3, with D possibly matching TRBD1 (5 bases). CDR1 and CDR2 from the germline V gene are KGHDR and SFDVKD. The CDR3 has 14 amino acids. The CDR3 protein is CATSDLLGEDTIYF. The CDR3 DNA reads as TGTGCCACCAGCGATTTGTTGGGGGAAGACACCATATATTTT.